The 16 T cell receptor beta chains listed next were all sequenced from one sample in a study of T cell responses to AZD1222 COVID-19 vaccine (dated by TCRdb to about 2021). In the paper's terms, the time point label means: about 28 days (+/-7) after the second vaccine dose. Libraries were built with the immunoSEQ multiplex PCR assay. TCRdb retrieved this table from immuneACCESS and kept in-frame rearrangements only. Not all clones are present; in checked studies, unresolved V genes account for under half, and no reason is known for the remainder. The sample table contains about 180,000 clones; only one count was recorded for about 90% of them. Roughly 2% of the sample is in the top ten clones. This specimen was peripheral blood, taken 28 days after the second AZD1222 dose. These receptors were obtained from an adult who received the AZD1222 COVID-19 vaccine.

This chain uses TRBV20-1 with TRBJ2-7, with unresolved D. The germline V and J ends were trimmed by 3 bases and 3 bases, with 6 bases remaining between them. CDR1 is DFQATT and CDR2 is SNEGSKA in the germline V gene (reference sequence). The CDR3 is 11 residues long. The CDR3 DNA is TGCAGTGCTAGGGATTTCTACGAGCAGTACTTC. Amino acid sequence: CSARDFYEQYF.

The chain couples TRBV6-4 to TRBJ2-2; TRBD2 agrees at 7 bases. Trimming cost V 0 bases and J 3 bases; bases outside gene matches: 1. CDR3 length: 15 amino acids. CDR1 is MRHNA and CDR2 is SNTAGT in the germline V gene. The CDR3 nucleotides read TGTGCCAGCAGTGACTCGAGCGGGGACACCGGGGAGCTGTTTTTT. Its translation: CASSDSSGDTGELFF.

CDR3 DNA sequence: TGTGCCAGCAGCGCCCTTCGTAGCGTGAGCTCCTACAATGAGCAGTTCTTC. This sequence encodes CASSALRSVSSYNEQFF. The chain couples TRBV9 to TRBJ2-1, with a weak D call TRBD2 (5 bases). Germline V gives CDR1 SGDLS, CDR2 YYNGEE. Trimming removed 3 bases at V and 0 bases at J, with 16 bases between. CDR3 length equals 17 residues.

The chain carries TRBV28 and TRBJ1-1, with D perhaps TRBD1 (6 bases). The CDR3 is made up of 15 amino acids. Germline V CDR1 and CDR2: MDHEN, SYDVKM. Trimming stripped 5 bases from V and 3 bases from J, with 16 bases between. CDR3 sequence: CASSNPGDGYTEAFF. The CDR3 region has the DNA TGTGCCAGCAGTAATCCAGGGGATGGATACACTGAAGCTTTCTTT.

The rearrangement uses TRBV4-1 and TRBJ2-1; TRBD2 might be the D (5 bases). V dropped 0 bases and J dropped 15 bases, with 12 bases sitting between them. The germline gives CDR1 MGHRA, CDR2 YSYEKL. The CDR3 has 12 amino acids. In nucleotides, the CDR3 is TGCGCCAGCAGCCAAGATTTGAGGGCTCGGTTCTTC. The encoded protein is CASSQDLRARFF.

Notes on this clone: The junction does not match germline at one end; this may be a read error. The CDR3 protein is CASSLWSGGNEQFF. CDR3 DNA: TGTGCCAGTAGTTTATGGTCCGGGGGGAATGAGCAGTTCTTC. J is TRBJ2-1 and V is TRBV27, with 7 nucleotides matching TRBD2. The CDR3 sequence is 14 residues long. Germline lookup yields CDR1 MNHEY and CDR2 SMNVEV (reference sequence).

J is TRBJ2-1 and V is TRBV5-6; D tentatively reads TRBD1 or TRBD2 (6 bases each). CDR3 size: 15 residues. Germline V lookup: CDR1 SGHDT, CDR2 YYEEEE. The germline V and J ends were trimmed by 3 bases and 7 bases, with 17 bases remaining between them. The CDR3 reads CASSSGGPLPNEQFF. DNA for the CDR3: TGTGCCAGCAGCTCCGGGGGCCCTCTTCCTAATGAGCAGTTCTTC.

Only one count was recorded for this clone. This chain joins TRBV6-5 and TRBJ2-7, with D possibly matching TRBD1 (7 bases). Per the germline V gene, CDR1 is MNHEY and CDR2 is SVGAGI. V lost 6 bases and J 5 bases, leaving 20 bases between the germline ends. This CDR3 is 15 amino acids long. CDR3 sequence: CASSAQGQGGHEQYF. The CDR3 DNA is TGTGCCAGCAGCGCTCAAGGGCAGGGGGGCCACGAGCAGTACTTC.

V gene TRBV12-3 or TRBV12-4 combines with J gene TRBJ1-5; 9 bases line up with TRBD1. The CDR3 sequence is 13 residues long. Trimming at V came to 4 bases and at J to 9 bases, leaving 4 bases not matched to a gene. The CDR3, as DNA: TGTGCCAGCAGTTCGGGACAGGGACTGCCCCAGCATTTT. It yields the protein CASSSGQGLPQHF.

CDR3: CASSLVPVTSGGSSYNEQFF. For the CDR3, the DNA is TGCGCCAGCAGCTTGGTCCCGGTGACTAGCGGGGGGAGCTCCTACAATGAGCAGTTCTTC. The V call is TRBV5-1, the J call TRBJ2-1; 13 bases line up with TRBD2. This CDR3 has 20 residues. Per the germline V gene, CDR1 is SGHRS and CDR2 is YFSETQ. With 0 bases clipped from V and 0 bases from J, the junction kept 9 bases outside the gene matches.

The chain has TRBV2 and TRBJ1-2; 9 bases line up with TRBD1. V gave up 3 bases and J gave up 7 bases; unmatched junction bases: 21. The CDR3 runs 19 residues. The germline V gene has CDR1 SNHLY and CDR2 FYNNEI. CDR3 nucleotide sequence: TGTGCCAGCAGTGATCGCTATCAGTTCTCAGGACAGGGGAGAAGTGGCTACACCTTC. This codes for CASSDRYQFSGQGRSGYTF.

The CDR3 region has the DNA TGTGCCAGCTCACCCCGTACAGGGGAGGCCGGGGAGCTGTTTTTT. Its protein is CASSPRTGEAGELFF. The rearrangement links TRBV18 to TRBJ2-2; D may be TRBD1 (7 bases). In germline, CDR1 is KGHSH, CDR2 LQKENI. CDR3 size: 15 residues. Trimming cost V 3 bases and J 6 bases, with 14 bases left between them.

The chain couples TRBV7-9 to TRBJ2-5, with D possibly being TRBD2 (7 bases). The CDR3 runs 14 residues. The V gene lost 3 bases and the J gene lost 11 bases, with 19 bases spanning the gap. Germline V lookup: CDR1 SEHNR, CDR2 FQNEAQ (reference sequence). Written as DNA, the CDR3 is TGTGCCAGCAGCTTCTTGGACAAGGGAGGGGGACAGTACTTC. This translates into CASSFLDKGGGQYF. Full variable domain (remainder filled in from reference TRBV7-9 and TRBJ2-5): DTGVSQNPRHKITKRGQNVTFRCDPISEHNRLYWYRQTLGQGPEFLTYFQNEAQLEKSRLLSDRFSAERPKGSFSTLEIQRTEQGDSAMYLCASSFLDKGGGQYFGPGTRLLVL.

CDR3 region: CASTRQGAGNTIYF. CDR3 sequence (DNA): TGTGCCAGCACCCGACAGGGGGCTGGAAACACCATATATTTT. The chain links TRBV28 to TRBJ1-3; TRBD1 aligns across 9 bases. After removal of 7 bases from V and 2 bases from J, the junction contained 3 bases not matched to a gene. The V gene's germline CDR1 is MDHEN and CDR2 SYDVKM. There are 14 residues in the CDR3.

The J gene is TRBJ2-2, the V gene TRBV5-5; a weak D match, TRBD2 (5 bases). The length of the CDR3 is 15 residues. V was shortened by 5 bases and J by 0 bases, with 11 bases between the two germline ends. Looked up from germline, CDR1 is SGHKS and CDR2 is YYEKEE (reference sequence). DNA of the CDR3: TGTGCCAGCAGACCTGGAGGCGCGAACACCGGGGAGCTGTTTTTT. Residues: CASRPGGANTGELFF.

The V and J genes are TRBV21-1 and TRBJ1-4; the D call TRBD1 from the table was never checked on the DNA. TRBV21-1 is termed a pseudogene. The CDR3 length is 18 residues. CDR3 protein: CASSKPGQGPATNEKLFF. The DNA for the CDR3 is TGTGCCAGCAGCAAACCCGGACAGGGGCCCGCAACTAATGAAAAACTGTTTTTT.